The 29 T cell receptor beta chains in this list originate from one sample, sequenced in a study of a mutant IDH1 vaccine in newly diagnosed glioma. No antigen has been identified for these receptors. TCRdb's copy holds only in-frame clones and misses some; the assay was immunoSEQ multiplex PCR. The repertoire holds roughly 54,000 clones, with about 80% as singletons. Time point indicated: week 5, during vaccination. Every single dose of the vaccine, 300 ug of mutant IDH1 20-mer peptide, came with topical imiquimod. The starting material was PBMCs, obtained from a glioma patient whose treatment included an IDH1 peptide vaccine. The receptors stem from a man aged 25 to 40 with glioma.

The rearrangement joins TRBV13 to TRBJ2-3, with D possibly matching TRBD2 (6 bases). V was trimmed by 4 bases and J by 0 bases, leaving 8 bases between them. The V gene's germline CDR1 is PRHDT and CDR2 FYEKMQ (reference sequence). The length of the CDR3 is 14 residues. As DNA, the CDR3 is TGTGCCAGCAGCTCTCGGGGGAGCACAGATACGCAGTATTTT. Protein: CASSSRGSTDTQYF.

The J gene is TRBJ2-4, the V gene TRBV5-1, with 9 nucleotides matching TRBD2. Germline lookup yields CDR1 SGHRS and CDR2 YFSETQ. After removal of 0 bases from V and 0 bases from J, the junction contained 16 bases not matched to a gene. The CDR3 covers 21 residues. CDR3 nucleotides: TGCGCCAGCAGCTTGGCCTCTGCCCCCATAAGCGGGGGGATAGCCAAAAACATTCAGTACTTC. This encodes CASSLASAPISGGIAKNIQYF.

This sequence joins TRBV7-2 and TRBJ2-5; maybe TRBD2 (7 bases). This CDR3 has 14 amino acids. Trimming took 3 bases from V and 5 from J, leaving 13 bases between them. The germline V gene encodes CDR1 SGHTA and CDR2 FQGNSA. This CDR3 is CASSFTGGGETQYF. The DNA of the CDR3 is TGTGCCAGCAGCTTTACGGGGGGCGGGGAGACCCAGTACTTC.

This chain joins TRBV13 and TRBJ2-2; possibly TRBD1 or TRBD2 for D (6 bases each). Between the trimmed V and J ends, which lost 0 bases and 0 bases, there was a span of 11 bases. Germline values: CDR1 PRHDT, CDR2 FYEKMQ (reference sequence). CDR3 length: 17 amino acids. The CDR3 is CASSLGGGFANTGELFF. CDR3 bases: TGTGCCAGCAGCTTAGGAGGGGGGTTCGCGAACACCGGGGAGCTGTTTTTT.

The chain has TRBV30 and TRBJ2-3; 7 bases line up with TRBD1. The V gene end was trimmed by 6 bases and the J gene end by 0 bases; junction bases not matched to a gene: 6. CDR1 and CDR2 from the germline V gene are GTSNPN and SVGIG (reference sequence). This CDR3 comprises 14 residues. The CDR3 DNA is TGTGCCTGCAGGACAGGTTATAGCACAGATACGCAGTATTTT. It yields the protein CACRTGYSTDTQYF.

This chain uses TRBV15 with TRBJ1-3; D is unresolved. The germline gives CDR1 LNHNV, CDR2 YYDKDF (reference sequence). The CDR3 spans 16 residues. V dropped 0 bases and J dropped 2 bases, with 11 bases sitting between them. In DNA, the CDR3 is TGTGCCACCAGCAGAGATGGGGTAACACCTGGAAACACCATATATTTT. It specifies CATSRDGVTPGNTIYF.

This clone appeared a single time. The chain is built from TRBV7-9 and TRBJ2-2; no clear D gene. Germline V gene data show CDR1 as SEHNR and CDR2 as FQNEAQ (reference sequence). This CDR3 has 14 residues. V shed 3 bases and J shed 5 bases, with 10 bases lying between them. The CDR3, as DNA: TGTGCCAGCAGCTTTACTCGGCAGACCGGGGAGCTGTTTTTT. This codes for CASSFTRQTGELFF. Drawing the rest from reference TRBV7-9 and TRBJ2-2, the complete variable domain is DTGVSQNPRHKITKRGQNVTFRCDPISEHNRLYWYRQTLGQGPEFLTYFQNEAQLEKSRLLSDRFSAERPKGSFSTLEIQRTEQGDSAMYLCASSFTRQTGELFFGEGSRLTVL.

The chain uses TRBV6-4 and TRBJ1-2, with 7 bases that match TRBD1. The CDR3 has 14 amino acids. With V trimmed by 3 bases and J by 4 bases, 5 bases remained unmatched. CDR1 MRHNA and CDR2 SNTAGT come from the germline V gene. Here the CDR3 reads CASSDRGLGYGYTF. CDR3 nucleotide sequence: TGTGCCAGCAGTGATAGGGGGCTCGGCTATGGCTACACCTTC.

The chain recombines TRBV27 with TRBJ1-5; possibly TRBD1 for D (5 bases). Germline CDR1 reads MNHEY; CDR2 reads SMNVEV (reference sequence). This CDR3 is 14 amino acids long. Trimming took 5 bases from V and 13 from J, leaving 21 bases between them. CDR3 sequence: CASSGGGYRTAQHF. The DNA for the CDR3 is TGTGCCAGCAGTGGGGGGGGATATCGTACGGCTCAGCATTTT.

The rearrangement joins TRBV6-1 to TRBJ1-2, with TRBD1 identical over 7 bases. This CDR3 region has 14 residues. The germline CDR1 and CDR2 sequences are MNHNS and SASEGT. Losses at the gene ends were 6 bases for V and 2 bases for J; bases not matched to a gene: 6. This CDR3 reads CASSGTAGNYGYTF. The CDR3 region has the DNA TGTGCCAGCAGCGGGACAGCCGGCAACTATGGCTACACCTTC.

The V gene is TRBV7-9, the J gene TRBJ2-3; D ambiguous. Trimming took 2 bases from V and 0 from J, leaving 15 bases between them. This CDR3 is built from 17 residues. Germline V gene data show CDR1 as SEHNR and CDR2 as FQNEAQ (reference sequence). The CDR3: CASSLNGAGPSTDTQYF. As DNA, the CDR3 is TGTGCCAGCAGCTTAAACGGTGCCGGACCTAGCACAGATACGCAGTATTTT.

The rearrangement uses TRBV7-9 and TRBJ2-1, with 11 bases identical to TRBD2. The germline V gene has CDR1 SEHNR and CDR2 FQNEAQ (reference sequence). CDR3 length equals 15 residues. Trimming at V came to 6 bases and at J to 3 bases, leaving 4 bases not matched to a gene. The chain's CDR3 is CASSRLAGIYNEQFF. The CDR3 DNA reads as TGTGCCAGCAGTCGACTAGCGGGGATCTACAATGAGCAGTTCTTC. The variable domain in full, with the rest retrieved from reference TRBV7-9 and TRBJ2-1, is DTGVSQNPRHKITKRGQNVTFRCDPISEHNRLYWYRQTLGQGPEFLTYFQNEAQLEKSRLLSDRFSAERPKGSFSTLEIQRTEQGDSAMYLCASSRLAGIYNEQFFGPGTRLTVL.

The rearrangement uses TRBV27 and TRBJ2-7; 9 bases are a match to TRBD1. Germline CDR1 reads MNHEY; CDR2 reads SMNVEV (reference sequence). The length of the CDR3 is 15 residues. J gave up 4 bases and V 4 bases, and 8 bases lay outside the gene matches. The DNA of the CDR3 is TGTGCCAGCAGTTCCTTACAGGGGGCCCTTTACGAGCAGTACTTC. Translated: CASSSLQGALYEQYF.

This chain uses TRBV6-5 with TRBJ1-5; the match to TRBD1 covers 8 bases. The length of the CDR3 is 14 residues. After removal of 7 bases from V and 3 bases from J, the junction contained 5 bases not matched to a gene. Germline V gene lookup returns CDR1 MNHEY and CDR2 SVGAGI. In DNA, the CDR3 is TGTGCCAGCAAAAGGACAGGGAACAATCAGCCCCAGCATTTT. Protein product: CASKRTGNNQPQHF.

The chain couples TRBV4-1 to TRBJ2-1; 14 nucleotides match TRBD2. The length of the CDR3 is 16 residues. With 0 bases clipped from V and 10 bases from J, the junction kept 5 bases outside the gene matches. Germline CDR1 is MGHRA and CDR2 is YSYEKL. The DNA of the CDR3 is TGCGCCAGCAGCCAAGATTCTCGGACTAGCGGGGGGGAGCAGTTCTTC. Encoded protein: CASSQDSRTSGGEQFF.

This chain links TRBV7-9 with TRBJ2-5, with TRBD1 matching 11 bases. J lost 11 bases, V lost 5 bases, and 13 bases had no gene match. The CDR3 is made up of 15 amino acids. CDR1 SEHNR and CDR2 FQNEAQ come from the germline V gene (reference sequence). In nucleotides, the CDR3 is TGTGCCAGCAGCCCTCAACGGACAGGGGGCCGGGAGCAGTACTTC. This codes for CASSPQRTGGREQYF.

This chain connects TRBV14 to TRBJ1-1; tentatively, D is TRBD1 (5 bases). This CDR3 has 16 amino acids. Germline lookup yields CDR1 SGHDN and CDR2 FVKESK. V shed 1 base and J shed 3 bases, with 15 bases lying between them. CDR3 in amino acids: CASSQGRGRGDTEAFF. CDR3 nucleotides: TGTGCCAGCAGCCAAGGCCGGGGCCGAGGGGACACTGAAGCTTTCTTT.

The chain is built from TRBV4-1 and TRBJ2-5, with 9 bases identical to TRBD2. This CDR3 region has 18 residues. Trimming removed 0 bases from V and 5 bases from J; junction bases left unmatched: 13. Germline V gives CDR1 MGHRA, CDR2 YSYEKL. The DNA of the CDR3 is TGCGCCAGCAGCCAAGAACGCGGGGGGGTTTCGGGAAGGGAGACCCAGTACTTC. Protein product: CASSQERGGVSGRETQYF.

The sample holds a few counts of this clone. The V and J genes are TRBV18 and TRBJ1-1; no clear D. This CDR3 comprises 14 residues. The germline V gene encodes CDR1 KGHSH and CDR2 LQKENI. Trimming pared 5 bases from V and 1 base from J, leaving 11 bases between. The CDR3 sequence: CASSFSGRNTEAFF. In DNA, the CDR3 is TGTGCCAGCTCATTCTCGGGGAGGAACACTGAAGCTTTCTTT.

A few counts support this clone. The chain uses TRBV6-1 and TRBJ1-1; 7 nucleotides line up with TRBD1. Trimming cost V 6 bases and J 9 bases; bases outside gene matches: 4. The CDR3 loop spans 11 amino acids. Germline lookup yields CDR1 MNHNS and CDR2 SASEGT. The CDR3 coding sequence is TGTGCCAGCAGCGACAGGGTGAAAGCTTTCTTT. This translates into CASSDRVKAFF.

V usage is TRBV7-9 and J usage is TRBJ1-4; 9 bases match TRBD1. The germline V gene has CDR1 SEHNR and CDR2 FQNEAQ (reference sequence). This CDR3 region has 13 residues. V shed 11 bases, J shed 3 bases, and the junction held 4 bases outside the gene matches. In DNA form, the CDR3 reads TGTGCCCTACAGGGGGCGGCTAATGAAAAACTGTTTTTT. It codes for CALQGAANEKLFF.

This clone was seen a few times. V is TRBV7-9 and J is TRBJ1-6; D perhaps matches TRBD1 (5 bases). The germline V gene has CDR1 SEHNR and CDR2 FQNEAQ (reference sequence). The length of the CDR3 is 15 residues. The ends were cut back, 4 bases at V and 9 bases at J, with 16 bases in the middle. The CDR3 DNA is TGTGCCAGCAGCTCTGACTGGCAGGGTGGTTCACCCCTCCACTTT. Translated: CASSSDWQGGSPLHF.

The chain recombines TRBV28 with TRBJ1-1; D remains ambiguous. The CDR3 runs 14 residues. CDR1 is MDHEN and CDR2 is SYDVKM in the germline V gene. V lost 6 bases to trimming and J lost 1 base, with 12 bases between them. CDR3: CASSRGPRNTEAFF. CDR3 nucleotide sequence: TGTGCCAGCAGCCGCGGGCCCCGGAACACTGAAGCTTTCTTT.

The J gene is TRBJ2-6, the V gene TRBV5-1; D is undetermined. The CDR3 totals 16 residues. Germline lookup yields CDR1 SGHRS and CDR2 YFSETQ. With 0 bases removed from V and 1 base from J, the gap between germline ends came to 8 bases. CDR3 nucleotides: TGCGCCAGCAGCTTGGCCGGGCAGTCTGGGGCCAACGTCCTGACTTTC. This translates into CASSLAGQSGANVLTF.

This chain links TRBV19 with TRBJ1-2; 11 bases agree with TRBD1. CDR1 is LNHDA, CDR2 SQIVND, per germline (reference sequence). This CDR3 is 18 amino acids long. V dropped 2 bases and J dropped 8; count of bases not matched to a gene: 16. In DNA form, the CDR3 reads TGTGCCAGTAGTATACGGCCAGGACAGGGGGCGTCTCTGCAAGGCTACACCTTC. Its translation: CASSIRPGQGASLQGYTF.

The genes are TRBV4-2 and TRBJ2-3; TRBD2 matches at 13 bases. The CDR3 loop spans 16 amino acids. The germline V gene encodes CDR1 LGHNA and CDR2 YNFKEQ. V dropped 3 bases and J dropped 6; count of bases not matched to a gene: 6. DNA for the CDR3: TGTGCCAGCAGCCAGAGATTACTAGCGGGGGGGGATACGCAGTATTTT. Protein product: CASSQRLLAGGDTQYF.

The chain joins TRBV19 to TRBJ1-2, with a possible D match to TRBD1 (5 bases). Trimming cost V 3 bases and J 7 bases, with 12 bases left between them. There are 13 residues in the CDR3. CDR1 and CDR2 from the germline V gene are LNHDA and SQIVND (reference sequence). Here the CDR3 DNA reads TGTGCCAGTAGTATTGCAGGGATAGGTGGCTACACCTTC. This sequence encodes CASSIAGIGGYTF.

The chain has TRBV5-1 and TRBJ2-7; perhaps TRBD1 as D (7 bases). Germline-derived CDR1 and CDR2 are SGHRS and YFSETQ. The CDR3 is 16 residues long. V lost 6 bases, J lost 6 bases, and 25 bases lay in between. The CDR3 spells CASNLGDGGGQGEQYF. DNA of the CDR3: TGCGCCAGCAATTTAGGAGATGGAGGGGGCCAGGGCGAGCAGTACTTC.

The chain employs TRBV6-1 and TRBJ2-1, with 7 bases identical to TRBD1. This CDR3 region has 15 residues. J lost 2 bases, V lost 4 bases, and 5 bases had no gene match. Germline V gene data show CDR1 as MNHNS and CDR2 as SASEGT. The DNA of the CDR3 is TGTGCCAGCAGTGGCCGGGACAGAGCCTACAATGAGCAGTTCTTC. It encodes CASSGRDRAYNEQFF.